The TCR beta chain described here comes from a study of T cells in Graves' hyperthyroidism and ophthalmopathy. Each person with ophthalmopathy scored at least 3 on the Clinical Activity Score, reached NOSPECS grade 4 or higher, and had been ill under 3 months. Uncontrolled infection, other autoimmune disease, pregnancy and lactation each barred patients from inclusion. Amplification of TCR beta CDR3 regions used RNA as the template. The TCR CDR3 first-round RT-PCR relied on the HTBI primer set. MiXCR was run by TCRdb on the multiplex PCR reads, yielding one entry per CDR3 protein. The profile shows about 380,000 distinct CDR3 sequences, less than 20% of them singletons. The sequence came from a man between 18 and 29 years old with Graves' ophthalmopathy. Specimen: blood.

DNA of the CDR3: TGTGCCAGCAGTGAAGCGTCCGGACAGGGGTCAGAGACCCAGTACTTC. It codes for CASSEASGQGSETQYF. This chain connects TRBV6-1 to TRBJ2-5; the match to TRBD1 covers 9 bases. CDR3 length: 16 amino acids. CDR1 is MNHNS and CDR2 is SASEGT in the germline V gene. Trimming at V came to 0 bases and at J to 4 bases, leaving 6 bases not matched to a gene.